The clone carrying this T cell receptor (beta chain) occurred many times. The antigen remains unidentified. V was clipped by 0 bases and J by 7 bases, with 15 bases between them. The CDR3 has 14 amino acids. Germline V lookup: CDR1 SQVTM, CDR2 ANQGSEA. The entry originates in a study of CD8 T cells in ankylosing spondylitis. Libraries of TCR beta came from quantitative 5'-RACE with molecular barcodes. MiXCR, applied by TCRdb to the 5' RACE reads, yields one record per CDR3 protein. In the table there are 100,000 to 150,000 distinct CDR3 sequences, 7% of which are singletons. Study-wide results and caveats: Disease-linked clones reportedly showed significant enrichment in matched ankylosing spondylitis synovial fluid. Blood of patients with ankylosing spondylitis appeared to be characterized by a TCR beta motif of eight highly homologous variants.

The sequencing input was blood, either unsorted or a sorted T cell fraction (not recorded which). This chain connects TRBV29-1 to TRBJ1-2, with a tentative D call TRBD1 (5 bases). The sequence derives from a male donor with ankylosing spondylitis or in good health (not recorded which). CDR3 DNA: TGCAGCGTTGAAGATAATGCAGGGTCGTCTGGCTACACCTTC. Translation gives CSVEDNAGSSGYTF.